Each of the 20 T cell receptor beta chains below was sequenced from the same sample in a study of CD8 T cells in Susac syndrome. Reverse transcription of 0.5 to 1 ug RNA was carried out with random hexamers. Using its own MiXCR run on the immunoSEQ multiplex PCR reads, TCRdb lists one record per CDR3 protein. In the table there are about 200,000 distinct CDR3 sequences, approximately 90% of which are singletons. The sequenced sample was CD8+ T cells from PBMCs. All receptors come from a human donor with multiple sclerosis.

V usage is TRBV15 and J usage is TRBJ2-7; D uncertain. Trimming cost V 3 bases and J 4 bases, with 16 bases left between them. The CDR3 is 15 amino acids. Germline V gene lookup returns CDR1 LNHNV and CDR2 YYDKDF (reference sequence). The CDR3 DNA is TGTGCCACCAGCAGGGGATGGGCCAGCAGTTACGAGCAGTACTTC. The encoded protein is CATSRGWASSYEQYF.

The chain uses TRBV2 and TRBJ2-3; D not resolved. This CDR3 has 13 amino acids. Germline V lookup: CDR1 SNHLY, CDR2 FYNNEI. Between the trimmed V and J ends, which lost 10 bases and 2 bases, there was a span of 13 bases. The CDR3 here is CATPLANTDTQYF. CDR3 in DNA: TGTGCCACTCCCCTGGCAAACACAGATACGCAGTATTTT.

This chain uses TRBV6-1 with TRBJ2-3; D is undetermined. V gave up 3 bases and J gave up 5 bases, with 6 bases separating them. The CDR3 spans 12 residues. Germline V gives CDR1 MNHNS, CDR2 SASEGT. The CDR3 bases are TGTGCCAGCAGTGACCCAGGAGATACGCAGTATTTT. It specifies CASSDPGDTQYF.

The chain links TRBV5-6 to TRBJ1-1; D remains unclear. The germline gives CDR1 SGHDT, CDR2 YYEEEE. Between the trimmed V and J ends, which lost 4 bases and 9 bases, there was a span of 19 bases. CDR3 size: 14 residues. The CDR3 DNA follows: TGTGCCAGCAGCCAAGCAATTCAAGACCTCCAAGCTTTCTTT. Amino acids: CASSQAIQDLQAFF.

This chain joins TRBV24-1 and TRBJ2-1, with unresolved D. V dropped 7 bases and J dropped 0 bases, with 9 bases sitting between them. The germline V gene has CDR1 KGHDR and CDR2 SFDVKD. This CDR3 comprises 14 residues. The CDR3 coding sequence is TGTGCCACCAGCGGCGGCAGCTCCTACAATGAGCAGTTCTTC. Its translation: CATSGGSSYNEQFF.

The rearrangement uses TRBV30 and TRBJ1-1; D is perhaps TRBD1 (6 bases). Germline V gene lookup returns CDR1 GTSNPN and CDR2 SVGIG (reference sequence). CDR3 length equals 14 residues. V gave up 4 bases and J gave up 5 bases, with 17 bases separating them. DNA for the CDR3: TGTGCCTGGAATACTTTCGGCAGGGGAACTGAAGCTTTCTTT. Translation: CAWNTFGRGTEAFF.

The chain joins TRBV4-2 to TRBJ1-1; no reliable D call. Deletions cut 0 bases from V and 1 base from J, with 6 bases between. The CDR3 length is 14 residues. Germline-derived CDR1 and CDR2 are LGHNA and YNFKEQ. Here the CDR3 DNA reads TGTGCCAGCAGCCAAGATATGGGGAACACTGAAGCTTTCTTT. Its protein is CASSQDMGNTEAFF.

The chain links TRBV7-3 to TRBJ2-1, with 15 bases fitting TRBD2. CDR3 length: 15 amino acids. The V and J ends lost 3 bases and 9 bases, in that order; junction bases with no gene match: 3. CDR1 and CDR2 (germline): SGHTA, FQGTGA. DNA of the CDR3: TGTGCCAGCAGCTTTGGGACTAGCGGGAGGATTGAGCAGTTCTTC. This encodes CASSFGTSGRIEQFF.

The chain carries TRBV30 and TRBJ1-6, with D possibly being TRBD1 (6 bases). Germline CDR1 GTSNPN, CDR2 SVGIG (reference sequence). CDR3 size: 14 residues. V was trimmed by 2 bases and J by 7 bases, leaving 12 bases between them. CDR3 bases: TGTGCCTGGAGTTGGACAGACTGGAATTCACCCCTCCACTTT. It is translated as CAWSWTDWNSPLHF.

The chain has TRBV13 and TRBJ2-3; D uncertain. This CDR3 contains 14 residues. V dropped 6 bases and J dropped 10 bases, with 20 bases sitting between them. Germline-derived CDR1 and CDR2 are PRHDT and FYEKMQ (reference sequence). This chain's CDR3 is CASSWGRSSNPQYF. For the CDR3, the DNA is TGTGCCAGCAGTTGGGGTAGGTCCAGCAACCCGCAGTATTTT.

V and J are TRBV7-9 and TRBJ2-7; D not certain. The CDR3 totals 13 residues. From germline, CDR1 is SEHNR and CDR2 FQNEAQ (reference sequence). The CDR3 protein is CISEAADSYEQYF. CDR3 sequence (DNA): TGTATTTCCGAGGCCGCCGACTCCTACGAGCAGTACTTC. Full variable domain (rest looked up from reference TRBV7-9 and TRBJ2-7): DTGVSQNPRHKITKRGQNVTFRCDPISEHNRLYWYRQTLGQGPEFLTYFQNEAQLEKSRLLSDRFSAERPKGSFSTLEIQRTEQGDSAMYLCISEAADSYEQYFGPGTRLTVT.

The chain uses TRBV7-9 and TRBJ1-6; D perhaps matches TRBD1 (5 bases). The germline V gene has CDR1 SEHNR and CDR2 FQNEAQ (reference sequence). This CDR3 contains 13 residues. Trimming removed 3 bases at V and 9 bases at J, with 9 bases between. CDR3 loop: CASSLGLGSPLHF. CDR3 in DNA: TGTGCCAGCAGCTTGGGGCTGGGTTCACCCCTCCACTTT. Full variable domain (missing parts from reference TRBV7-9 and TRBJ1-6): DTGVSQNPRHKITKRGQNVTFRCDPISEHNRLYWYRQTLGQGPEFLTYFQNEAQLEKSRLLSDRFSAERPKGSFSTLEIQRTEQGDSAMYLCASSLGLGSPLHFGNGTRLTVT.

The rearrangement links TRBV19 to TRBJ2-2, with 7 bases fitting TRBD1. CDR3 length: 16 amino acids. The ends lost 5 bases at V and 4 bases at J; junction bases unmatched: 10. The germline V gene encodes CDR1 LNHDA and CDR2 SQIVND (reference sequence). CDR3 nucleotides: TGTGCCAGTAGTCCCCCCCGGGACAGAATCACCGGGGAGCTGTTTTTT. Protein sequence: CASSPPRDRITGELFF.

J is TRBJ2-7 and V is TRBV30, with D tentatively TRBD1 or TRBD2 (6 bases each). The V gene's germline CDR1 is GTSNPN and CDR2 SVGIG (reference sequence). V was shortened by 0 bases and J by 4 bases, with 16 bases between the two germline ends. This CDR3 contains 15 residues. CDR3 sequence reads: CAWSVGGGHLYEQYF. DNA for the CDR3: TGTGCCTGGAGTGTCGGAGGGGGACATCTTTACGAGCAGTACTTC. Combining the CDR3 with reference TRBV30 and TRBJ2-7 gives the whole variable domain SQTIHQWPATLVQPVGSPLSLECTVEGTSNPNLYWYRQAAGRGLQLLFYSVGIGQISSEVPQNLSASRPQDRQFILSSKKLLLSDSGFYLCAWSVGGGHLYEQYFGPGTRLTVT.

The rearrangement links TRBV4-2 to TRBJ1-2; D gene ambiguous. With 3 bases removed from V and 4 bases from J, the gap between germline ends came to 9 bases. The CDR3 totals 13 residues. Germline CDR1 and CDR2: LGHNA and YNFKEQ. CDR3 sequence reads: CASSQGIGYGYTF. As DNA, the CDR3 is TGTGCCAGCAGCCAGGGTATCGGCTATGGCTACACCTTC.

This clonotype was observed once. The genes are TRBV6-2 or TRBV6-3 and TRBJ2-5; tentatively, D is TRBD1 or TRBD2 (5 bases each). CDR1 is MNHEY, CDR2 SVGEGT, per germline. The V end was cut by 3 bases, the J end by 4 bases, with 15 bases between. This CDR3 is built from 15 residues. CDR3 bases: TGTGCCAGCAGTTATCGGGGCGTACGCGGAGAGACCCAGTACTTC. It specifies CASSYRGVRGETQYF.

V gene TRBV5-1 combines with J gene TRBJ2-7; perhaps TRBD2 as D (5 bases). The CDR3 is 12 residues long. Germline V CDR1 and CDR2: SGHRS, YFSETQ. V lost 5 bases, J lost 6 bases, and 12 bases lay in between. CDR3 in amino acids: CASRMEEGEQYF. CDR3 bases: TGCGCCAGCAGAATGGAGGAAGGCGAGCAGTACTTC.

The chain joins TRBV29-1 to TRBJ1-1; D remains unclear. This CDR3 comprises 14 residues. Germline V gene data show CDR1 as SQVTM and CDR2 as ANQGSEA. Trimming removed 2 bases at V and 3 bases at J, with 13 bases between. For the CDR3, the DNA is TGCAGCGTTGAATTAGGGCCCCGTGACACTGAAGCTTTCTTT. It codes for CSVELGPRDTEAFF.

The rearrangement links TRBV12-3 or TRBV12-4 to TRBJ1-4; possible D gene TRBD1, 6 bases. V lost 8 bases, J lost 3 bases, and 13 bases lay in between. The CDR3 is 14 amino acids. Here the CDR3 DNA reads TGTGCCAGCGGATGGACAGAACCTAATGAAAAACTGTTTTTT. Its protein is CASGWTEPNEKLFF.

The chain links TRBV3-1 to TRBJ1-5, with a weak D call TRBD1 (5 bases). Looked up from germline, CDR1 is LGHDT and CDR2 is YNNKEL (reference sequence). The CDR3 spans 15 residues. Trimming took off 0 bases at V and 4 bases at J, with 10 bases between the two ends. The CDR3 bases are TGTGCCAGCAGCCAAGATGCATGGGGGAATCAGCCCCAGCATTTT. It yields the protein CASSQDAWGNQPQHF.